These T cell receptor beta chains were read from a single sample in a study of cytomegalovirus exposure and HLA in healthy donors. Clones were sequenced by immunoSEQ multiplex PCR, and TCRdb holds only the in-frame ones, with some missing. The sample carries 110,000 to 150,000 clones, 90% to 95% recorded once. Sequenced sample: PBMCs. These receptors were taken from a man aged 18 to 35 in good health and CMV-seronegative. The CDR3 runs from the conserved cysteine through the conserved F or W. A D gene is named only where the DNA matches it firmly. The size field is filled for only some rows; it gives once, few, many or a size class.

- | TRBJ2-5 | - | TRBV6-5 | TGTGCCAGCAAAGAGGGCGGCCACCAAGAGACTCAGTACTTC | CASKEGGHQETQYF
- | TRBJ2-7 | - | TRBV4-1 | TGCGCCAGCAGCCAAGATCTCAGTAGGGGAACGCTATCCTACGAGCAGTACTTC | CASSQDLSRGTLSYEQYF
- | TRBJ1-1 | - | TRBV5-1 | TGCGCCAGCACCCTCAAGACAGAGAACACTGAAGCTTTCTTT | CASTLKTENTEAFF
- | TRBJ1-1 | - | TRBV30 | TGTGCCTGCGGACAGAACACTGAAGCTTTCTTT | CACGQNTEAFF
- | TRBJ1-2 | once | TRBV6-5 | TGTGCCAGCAGACAAACAAGTAACTATGGCTACACCTTC | CASRQTSNYGYTF
- | TRBJ2-1 | - | TRBV4-3 | TGCGCCAGCAGCCAAGATGGAGGCCCCAACAATGAGCAGTTCTTC | CASSQDGGPNNEQFF
- | TRBJ1-4 | - | TRBV7-6 | TGTGCCAGCAGCTTGACGAGGAGGGAATTAAATGAAAAACTGTTTTTT | CASSLTRRELNEKLFF
TRBD1 | TRBJ1-4 | - | TRBV5-1 | TGCGCCAGCAGGTCCGGGACAGTTAATGAAAAACTGTTTTTT | CASRSGTVNEKLFF
TRBD1 | TRBJ2-6 | - | TRBV30 | TGTGCCTGGAGTGTGGACAGGGGGGACTCTGGGGCCAACGTCCTGACTTTC | CAWSVDRGDSGANVLTF
TRBD2 | TRBJ2-2 | - | TRBV2 | TGTGCCAGCAGTGAAGGAACGGGAGGAGAAAACACCGGGGAGCTGTTTTTT | CASSEGTGGENTGELFF
- | TRBJ2-1 | - | TRBV4-3 | TGCGCCAGCAGCCAAGATCCTCTGAATGAGCAGTTCTTC | CASSQDPLNEQFF
- | TRBJ2-3 | - | TRBV6-5 | TGTGCCAGCACCTTTAGCCGAAGCACAGATACGCAGTATTTT | CASTFSRSTDTQYF
TRBD2 | TRBJ2-3 | - | TRBV13 | TGTGCCAGCAGATCCCGGGGGGGACTAGCGGGAAACACAGATACGCAGTATTTT | CASRSRGGLAGNTDTQYF
- | TRBJ2-3 | once | TRBV6-5 | TGTGCCAGCAGACAGGGCACAGATACGCAGTATTTT | CASRQGTDTQYF
- | TRBJ1-2 | - | TRBV2 | TGTGCCAGCATTAGGGGGGGGGATGGCTACACCTTC | CASIRGGDGYTF
- | TRBJ2-7 | - | TRBV6-5 | TGTGCCAGCAGCAGCCAACAGATGGGTTCCTACGAGCAGTACTTC | CASSSQQMGSYEQYF
TRBD1 | TRBJ2-3 | - | TRBV4-3 | TGCGCCAGCAGCCAAGATGATTGGGACAGGGGGTACACAGATACGCAGTATTTT | CASSQDDWDRGYTDTQYF
- | TRBJ2-2 | - | TRBV6-1 | TGTGCCAGCAGTGTGGGGCCCTACACCGGGGAGCTGTTTTTT | CASSVGPYTGELFF
TRBD1 | TRBJ1-3 | - | TRBV2 | TGTGCCAGCAACCGGGACAGAAGAAACACCATATATTTT | CASNRDRRNTIYF
- | TRBJ2-5 | once | TRBV2 | TGTGCCAGCAGCCGAACAGGTTTCCAAGAGACCCAGTACTTC | CASSRTGFQETQYF
- | TRBJ1-1 | - | TRBV7-9 | TGTGCCAGCAGCTTAGCCGGGATACGCACTGAAGCTTTCTTT | CASSLAGIRTEAFF
TRBD1 | TRBJ1-2 | - | TRBV6-6 | TGTGCCAGCAGTTACTTATGGACAGGGGCTAACTATGGCTACACCTTC | CASSYLWTGANYGYTF
TRBD1 | TRBJ2-3 | - | TRBV9 | TGTGCCAGCAGCGTGATGGGACAGGGGAAAGGAGATACGCAGTATTTT | CASSVMGQGKGDTQYF
- | TRBJ1-5 | - | TRBV7-8 | TGTGCCAGCAGCTTAAGCCCTGTGGGCAATCAGCCCCAGCATTTT | CASSLSPVGNQPQHF
- | TRBJ1-6 | once | TRBV6-1 | TGTGCCAGCAGACAGGGATCGTCGAGCAATTCACCCCTCCACTTT | CASRQGSSSNSPLHF
- | TRBJ2-7 | - | TRBV5-4 | TGTGCCAGCAGCTCCGGGGGCTCCTACGAGCAGTACTTC | CASSSGGSYEQYF
- | TRBJ2-2 | - | TRBV27 | TGTGCCAGCAACCCCCGACCCCCGGGCACCGGGGAGCTGTTTTTT | CASNPRPPGTGELFF
- | TRBJ1-5 | - | TRBV5-4 | TGTGCCAGCAGCTTGGCAGGGCCAAATCAGCCCCAGCATTTT | CASSLAGPNQPQHF
TRBD1 | TRBJ1-2 | - | TRBV10-1 | TGCGCCACCTGGGACAGGGAATACGGCTACACCTTC | CATWDREYGYTF
- | TRBJ1-2 | once | TRBV6-6 | TGTGCCAGCAGTTACTCCGGGGTAGCGGTCACCTTC | CASSYSGVAVTF
- | TRBJ1-2 | - | TRBV11-2 | TGTGCCAGCAGCTTAGATGCAGGTTTGGTGGTCGGCTACACCTTC | CASSLDAGLVVGYTF
TRBD2 | TRBJ2-3 | - | TRBV10-2 | TGCGCCAGCAGTCCCGGACTAGCTGCAGATACGCAGTATTTT | CASSPGLAADTQYF
- | TRBJ1-4 | - | TRBV30 | TGTGCCTGGAGTGACCAGGTTGGGAGTGAAAAACTGTTTTTT | CAWSDQVGSEKLFF
TRBD2 | TRBJ2-3 | - | TRBV15 | TGTGCCACCAGCAGAGGAATAGCGGGGCGACACACAGATACGCAGTATTTT | CATSRGIAGRHTDTQYF
- | TRBJ2-2 | - | TRBV18 | TGTGCCAGCTCACCACGGGTGGGGCAGCCCGACGGGACCGGGGAGCTGTTTTTT | CASSPRVGQPDGTGELFF
TRBD1 | TRBJ1-2 | - | TRBV5-4 | TGTGCCAGCAGCCCCACTCTACAGGGGTACTATGGCTACACCTTC | CASSPTLQGYYGYTF
TRBD1 | TRBJ1-2 | - | TRBV5-4 | TGTGCCAGCAGCTTGGGACAGGGGGCGGGCGGCTATGGCTACACCTTC | CASSLGQGAGGYGYTF
TRBD1 | TRBJ1-1 | - | TRBV30 | TGTGCCTGGCGGACAGGGGCTAACACTGAAGCTTTCTTT | CAWRTGANTEAFF
TRBD1 | TRBJ2-1 | - | TRBV11-3 | TGTGCCAGCAGACCCGACAGGGGCGCTACGAATGAGCAGTTCTTC | CASRPDRGATNEQFF
TRBD1 | TRBJ1-2 | - | TRBV4-1 | TGCGCCAGCAGCCAGATAACAGGGGGTCTTAACTATGGCTACACCTTC | CASSQITGGLNYGYTF
- | TRBJ1-1 | - | TRBV10-1 | TGCGCCAGCAGTGAATCGGGTAGGACTGAAGCTTTCTTT | CASSESGRTEAFF
- | TRBJ1-6 | - | TRBV11-2 | TGTGCCAGCAGCTTACGTCCCGCAGGGGCGAGTAATTCACCCCTCCACTTT | CASSLRPAGASNSPLHF
- | TRBJ2-3 | - | TRBV27 | TGTGCCAGCAGTAAGTGGGAGGATACGCAGTATTTT | CASSKWEDTQYF
TRBD1 | TRBJ1-2 | - | TRBV19 | TGTGCCAGTGTGAAGACAGGGGGTGGCAACTATGGCTACACCTTC | CASVKTGGGNYGYTF
TRBD1 | TRBJ1-1 | - | TRBV7-6 | TGTGCCAGCAGCCCGGGACAGAAGAACACTGAAGCTTTCTTT | CASSPGQKNTEAFF
- | TRBJ1-3 | - | TRBV9 | TGTGCCAGCAGCGTGGCAGGGGCGGCTGGAAACACCATATATTTT | CASSVAGAAGNTIYF
- | TRBJ2-1 | - | TRBV28 | TGTGCCAGCAATCCCCCCTCGGCAGGGGCTAATGAGCAGTTCTTC | CASNPPSAGANEQFF
- | TRBJ1-5 | - | TRBV30 | TGTGCCTGGAGTGAGGGGCCTGATCAGCCCCAGCATTTT | CAWSEGPDQPQHF
TRBD2 | TRBJ2-4 | - | TRBV4-2 | TGTGCCAGCAGCCAAGGAACTAGCGGGGGGGAAGAAAACATTCAGTACTTC | CASSQGTSGGEENIQYF
TRBD1 | TRBJ1-5 | - | TRBV5-8 | TGTGCCAGCAGCCCGGACAGGGGAGGCAATCAGCCCCAGCATTTT | CASSPDRGGNQPQHF
TRBD2 | TRBJ2-1 | once | TRBV27 | TGTGCCAGCAGTCCGCGGACTAGCGAGACCAATGAGCAGTTCTTC | CASSPRTSETNEQFF